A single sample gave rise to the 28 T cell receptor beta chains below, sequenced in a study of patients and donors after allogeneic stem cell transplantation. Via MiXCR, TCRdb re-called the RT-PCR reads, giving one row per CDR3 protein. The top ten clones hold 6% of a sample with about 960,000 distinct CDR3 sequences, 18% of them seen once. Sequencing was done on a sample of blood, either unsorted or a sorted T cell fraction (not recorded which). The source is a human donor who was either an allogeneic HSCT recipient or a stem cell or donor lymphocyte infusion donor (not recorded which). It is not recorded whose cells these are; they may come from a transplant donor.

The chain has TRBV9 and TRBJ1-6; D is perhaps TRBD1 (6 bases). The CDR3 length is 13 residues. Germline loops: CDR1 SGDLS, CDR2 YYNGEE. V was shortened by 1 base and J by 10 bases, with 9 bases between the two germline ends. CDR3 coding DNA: TGTGCCAGCAGCGTAACAGGGCGCTCACCCCTCCACTTT. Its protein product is CASSVTGRSPLHF.

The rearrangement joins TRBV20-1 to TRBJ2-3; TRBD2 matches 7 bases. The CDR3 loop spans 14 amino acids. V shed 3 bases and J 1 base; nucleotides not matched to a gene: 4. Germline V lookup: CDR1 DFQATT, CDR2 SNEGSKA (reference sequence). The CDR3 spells CSASLLAGTDTQYF. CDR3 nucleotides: TGCAGTGCTAGTCTTCTAGCGGGCACAGATACGCAGTATTTT.

This chain's CDR3 is CASSQESQGHGYTF. CDR3 sequence (DNA): TGCGCCAGCAGCCAAGAAAGCCAGGGCCATGGCTACACCTTC. V is TRBV4-1 and J is TRBJ1-2, with D perhaps matching TRBD1 (5 bases). V was pared by 0 bases and J by 6 bases, with 11 bases between. CDR1 and CDR2 (germline): MGHRA, YSYEKL. The CDR3 is 14 amino acids.

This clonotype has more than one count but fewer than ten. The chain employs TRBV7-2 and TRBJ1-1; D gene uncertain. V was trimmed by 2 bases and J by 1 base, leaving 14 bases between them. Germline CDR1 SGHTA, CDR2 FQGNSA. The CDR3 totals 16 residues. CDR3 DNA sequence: TGTGCCAGCAGCTTATTCGGCCGAATCGGGAACACTGAAGCTTTCTTT. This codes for CASSLFGRIGNTEAFF.

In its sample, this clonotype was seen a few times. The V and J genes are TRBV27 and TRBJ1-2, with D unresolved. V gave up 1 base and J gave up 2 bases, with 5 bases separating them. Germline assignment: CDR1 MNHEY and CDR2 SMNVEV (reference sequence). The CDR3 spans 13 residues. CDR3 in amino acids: CASSLWSNYGYTF. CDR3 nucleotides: TGTGCCAGCAGTTTATGGTCGAACTATGGCTACACCTTC.

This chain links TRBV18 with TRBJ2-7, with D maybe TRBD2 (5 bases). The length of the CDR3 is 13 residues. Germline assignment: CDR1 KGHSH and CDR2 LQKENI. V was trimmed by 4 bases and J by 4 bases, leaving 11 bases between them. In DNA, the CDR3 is TGTGCCAGCTCACAAATCCCGGGGTACGAGCAGTACTTC. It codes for CASSQIPGYEQYF.

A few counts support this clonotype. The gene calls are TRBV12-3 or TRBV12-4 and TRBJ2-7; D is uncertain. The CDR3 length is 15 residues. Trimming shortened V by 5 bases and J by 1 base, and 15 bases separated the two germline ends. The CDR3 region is CASSPNPPQSYEQYF. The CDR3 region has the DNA TGTGCCAGCAGTCCGAACCCCCCCCAGTCCTACGAGCAGTACTTC.

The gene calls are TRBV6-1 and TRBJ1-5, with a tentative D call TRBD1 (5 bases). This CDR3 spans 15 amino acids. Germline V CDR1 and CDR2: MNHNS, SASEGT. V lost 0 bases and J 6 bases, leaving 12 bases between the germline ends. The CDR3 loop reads CASSEASGRGQPQHF. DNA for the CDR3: TGTGCCAGCAGTGAAGCGTCAGGGCGGGGTCAGCCCCAGCATTTT.

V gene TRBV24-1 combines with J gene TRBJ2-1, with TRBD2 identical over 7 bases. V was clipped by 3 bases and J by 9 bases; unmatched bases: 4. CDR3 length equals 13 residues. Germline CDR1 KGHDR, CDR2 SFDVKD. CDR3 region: CATSDGGDSEQFF. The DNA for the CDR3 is TGTGCCACCAGTGATGGGGGGGATAGTGAGCAGTTCTTC.

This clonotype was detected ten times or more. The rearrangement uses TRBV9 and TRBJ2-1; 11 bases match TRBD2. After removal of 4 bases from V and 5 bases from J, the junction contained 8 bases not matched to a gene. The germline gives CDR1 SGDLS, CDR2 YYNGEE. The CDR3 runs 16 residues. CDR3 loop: CASSTRSGRDHNEQFF. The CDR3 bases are TGTGCCAGCAGCACTCGTAGCGGGAGGGATCACAATGAGCAGTTCTTC.

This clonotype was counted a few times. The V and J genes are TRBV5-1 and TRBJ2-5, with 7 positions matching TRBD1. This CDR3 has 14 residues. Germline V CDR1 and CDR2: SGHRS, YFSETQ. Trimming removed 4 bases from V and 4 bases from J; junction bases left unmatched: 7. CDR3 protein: CASSRDREGETQYF. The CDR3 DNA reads TGCGCCAGCAGCCGCGACAGGGAAGGAGAGACCCAGTACTTC.

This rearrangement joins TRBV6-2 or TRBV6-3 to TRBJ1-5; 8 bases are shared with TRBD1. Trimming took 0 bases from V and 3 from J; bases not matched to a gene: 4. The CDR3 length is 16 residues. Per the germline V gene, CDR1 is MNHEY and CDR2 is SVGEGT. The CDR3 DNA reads TGTGCCAGCAGTTACTCAGGGGACAGGCTCAATCAGCCCCAGCATTTT. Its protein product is CASSYSGDRLNQPQHF.

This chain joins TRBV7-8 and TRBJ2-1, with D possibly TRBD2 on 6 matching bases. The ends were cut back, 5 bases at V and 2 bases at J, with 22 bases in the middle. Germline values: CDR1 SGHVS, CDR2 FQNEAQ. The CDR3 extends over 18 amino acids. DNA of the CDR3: TGTGCCAGCAGCCCTCGCGTGGGTAGCGGCCACACCTACAATGAGCAGTTCTTC. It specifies CASSPRVGSGHTYNEQFF.

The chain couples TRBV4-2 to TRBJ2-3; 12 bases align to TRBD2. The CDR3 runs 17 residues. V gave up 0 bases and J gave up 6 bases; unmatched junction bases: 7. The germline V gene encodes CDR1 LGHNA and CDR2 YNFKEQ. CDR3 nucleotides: TGTGCCAGCAGCCAAGATGGGCTAGCGGGAGGGGCGGATACGCAGTATTTT. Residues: CASSQDGLAGGADTQYF.

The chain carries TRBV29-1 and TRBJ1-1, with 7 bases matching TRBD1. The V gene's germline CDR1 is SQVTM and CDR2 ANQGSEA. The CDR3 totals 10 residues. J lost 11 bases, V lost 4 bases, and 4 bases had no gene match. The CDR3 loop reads CSVGGQEAFF. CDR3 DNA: TGCAGCGTTGGAGGACAGGAGGCTTTCTTT.

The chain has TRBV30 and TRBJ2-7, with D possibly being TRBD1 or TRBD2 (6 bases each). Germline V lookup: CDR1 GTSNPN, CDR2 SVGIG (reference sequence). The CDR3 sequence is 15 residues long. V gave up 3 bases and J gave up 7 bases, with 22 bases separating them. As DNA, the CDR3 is TGTGCCTGGAGGGTTCCAGGGCAGGGGACTGGGGAGCAGTACTTC. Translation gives CAWRVPGQGTGEQYF.

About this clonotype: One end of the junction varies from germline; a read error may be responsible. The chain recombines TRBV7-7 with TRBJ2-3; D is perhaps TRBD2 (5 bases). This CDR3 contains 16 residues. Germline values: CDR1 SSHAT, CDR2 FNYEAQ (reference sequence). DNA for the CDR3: TGTGCTAGCAGCTTAGGTACAGCGGAAAAAAAAGATACGCAGTATTTT. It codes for CASSLGTAEKKDTQYF.

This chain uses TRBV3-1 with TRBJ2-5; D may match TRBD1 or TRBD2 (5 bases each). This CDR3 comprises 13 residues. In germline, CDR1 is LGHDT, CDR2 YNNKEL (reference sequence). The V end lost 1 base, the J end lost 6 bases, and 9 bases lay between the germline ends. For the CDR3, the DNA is TGTGCCAGCAGCCAAGGAGGGGCCCAGACCCAGTACTTC. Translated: CASSQGGAQTQYF.

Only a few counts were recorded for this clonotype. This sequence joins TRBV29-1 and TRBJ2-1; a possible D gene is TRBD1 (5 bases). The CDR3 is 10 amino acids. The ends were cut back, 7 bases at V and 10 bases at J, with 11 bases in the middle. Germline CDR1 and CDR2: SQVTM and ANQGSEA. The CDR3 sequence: CSAETVEQFF. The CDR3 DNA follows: TGCAGCGCCGAGACAGTAGAGCAGTTCTTC.

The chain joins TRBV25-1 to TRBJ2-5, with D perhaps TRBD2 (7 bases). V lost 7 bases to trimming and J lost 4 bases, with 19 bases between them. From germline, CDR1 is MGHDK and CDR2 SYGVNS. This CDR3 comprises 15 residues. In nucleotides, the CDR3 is TGTGCCAGCACGTCTGGGGGGGCGATGCGAGAGACCCAGTACTTC. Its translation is CASTSGGAMRETQYF.

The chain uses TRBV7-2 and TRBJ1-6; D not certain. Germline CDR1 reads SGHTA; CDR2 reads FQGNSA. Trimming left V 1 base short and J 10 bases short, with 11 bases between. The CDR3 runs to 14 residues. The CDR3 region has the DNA TGTGCCAGCAGCTTAGACCAAGCCAGATCACCCCTCCACTTT. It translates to CASSLDQARSPLHF.

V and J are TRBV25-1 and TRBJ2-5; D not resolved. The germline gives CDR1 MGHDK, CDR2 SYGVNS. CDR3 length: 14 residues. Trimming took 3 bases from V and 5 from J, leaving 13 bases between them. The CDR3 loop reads CASSDPGSLETQYF. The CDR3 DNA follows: TGTGCCAGCAGTGACCCCGGGTCTTTGGAGACCCAGTACTTC.

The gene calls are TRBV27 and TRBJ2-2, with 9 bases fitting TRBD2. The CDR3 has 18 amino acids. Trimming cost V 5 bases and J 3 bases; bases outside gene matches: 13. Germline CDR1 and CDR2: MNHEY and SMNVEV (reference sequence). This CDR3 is CASSPGDLAGYYTGELFF. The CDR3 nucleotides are TGTGCCAGCAGTCCCGGAGACCTAGCGGGGTACTACACCGGGGAGCTGTTTTTT.

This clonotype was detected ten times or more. The CDR3 here is CASSHKEWTNNNNEQFF. The CDR3 DNA reads as TGTGCCAGCAGCCACAAGGAGTGGACAAACAACAACAATGAGCAGTTCTTC. The chain links TRBV7-2 to TRBJ2-1; maybe TRBD1 (5 bases). V was pared by 5 bases and J by 5 bases, with 22 bases between. The CDR3 length is 17 residues. Looked up from germline, CDR1 is SGHTA and CDR2 is FQGNSA.

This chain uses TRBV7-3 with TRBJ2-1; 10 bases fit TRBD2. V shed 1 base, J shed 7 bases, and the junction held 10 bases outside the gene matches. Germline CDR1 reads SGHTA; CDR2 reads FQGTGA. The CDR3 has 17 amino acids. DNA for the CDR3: TGTGCCAGCAGCTTAATCGCTAGCGGGGGCCCCTTGAATGAGCAGTTCTTC. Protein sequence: CASSLIASGGPLNEQFF. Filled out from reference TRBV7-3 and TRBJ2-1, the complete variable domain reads GAGVSQTPSNKVTEKGKYVELRCDPISGHTALYWYRQSLGQGPEFLIYFQGTGAADDSGLPNDRFFAVRPEGSVSTLKIQRTERGDSAVYLCASSLIASGGPLNEQFFGPGTRLTVL.

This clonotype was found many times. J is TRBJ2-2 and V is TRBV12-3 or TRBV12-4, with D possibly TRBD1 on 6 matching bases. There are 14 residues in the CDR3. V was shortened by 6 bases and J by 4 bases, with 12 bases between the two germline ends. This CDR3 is CASSPGVRTGELFF. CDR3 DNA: TGTGCCAGCAGCCCAGGGGTTCGCACCGGGGAGCTGTTTTTT.

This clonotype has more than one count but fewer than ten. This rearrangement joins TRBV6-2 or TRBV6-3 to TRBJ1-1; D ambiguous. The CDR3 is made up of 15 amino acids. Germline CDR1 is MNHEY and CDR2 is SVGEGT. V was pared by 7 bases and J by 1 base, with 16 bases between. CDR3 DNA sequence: TGTGCCAGCATAATGGAGCGGAGGCGGAACACTGAAGCTTTCTTT. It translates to CASIMERRRNTEAFF.

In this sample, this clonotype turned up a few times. The CDR3 DNA is TGTGCCAGCAGTTACTCTGGGCCAGGGTTGAATCAGCCCCAGCATTTT. Residues: CASSYSGPGLNQPQHF. The J gene is TRBJ1-5, the V gene TRBV6-5, with a possible D match to TRBD1 (5 bases). Germline V gene data show CDR1 as MNHEY and CDR2 as SVGAGI. The V gene lost 0 bases and the J gene lost 4 bases, with 13 bases spanning the gap. This CDR3 is 16 amino acids long.